This record covers a single T cell receptor (beta chain). This sample stems from a study of cytomegalovirus exposure and HLA in healthy donors. V was clipped by 1 base and J by 6 bases, with 10 bases between them. CDR3 length equals 13 residues. Per the germline V gene, CDR1 is SGHNT and CDR2 is YENEEA. With 60 Vbeta and 13 Jbeta primers, the PCR was carried out. The repertoire was sequenced with immunoSEQ multiplex PCR; TCRdb's copy has only in-frame clones and lacks some. The table includes about 180,000 clones, almost 80% detected once. Sequences were obtained from PBMCs. The sequence derives from a man aged 40-50 years in good health and CMV-seropositive. The chain has TRBV11-3 and TRBJ2-7; D might be TRBD1 (5 bases). This chain's CDR3 is CASSLVQGSEQYF. In DNA, the CDR3 is TGTGCCAGCAGCTTAGTTCAGGGCAGCGAGCAGTACTTC. The full variable domain, its missing parts supplied by reference TRBV11-3 and TRBJ2-7, is EAGVVQSPRYKIIEKKQPVAFWCNPISGHNTLYWYLQNLGQGPELLIRYENEEAVDDSQLPKDRFSAERLKGVDSTLKIQPAELGDSAVYLCASSLVQGSEQYFGPGTRLTVT.